This TCR beta chain is from a study of identical twins listed by TCRdb under 2016. Turning to the overall study: The study deep-sequenced TCR alpha and beta repertoires from monozygotic twins, unrelated adults of various ages and cord blood to test whether fetal clonotypes persist. Replicate twin experiments were performed at different times using different library preparation protocols to rule out contamination.

Receptor libraries were prepared by 5' RACE. Data came from an Illumina HiSeq 2000. A universal primer binding site was added through template switching, and the final cDNA carried a unique molecular identifier so that TCR cDNA molecules could be counted accurately. First-strand cDNA for TCR alpha and beta chains was synthesized from specific primers in the conserved constant-segment region. Each cDNA library was double barcoded, with a SMART-Mk sample barcode plus Illumina barcodes, to control for contamination. Two successive PCR steps introduced TruSeq adapter sequences along with Illumina sample barcodes. TCR alpha and beta cDNA libraries were sequenced on the Illumina HiSeq platform with custom primers. Per the authors' processing: Raw reads were processed with MiGEC to extract unique molecular identifiers, and MiXCR was used to determine CDR3 positions. Recombination models were inferred per individual with the repgenHMM and IGoR tools using an EM algorithm. Shared clonotype analysis was performed with the tcR package in R, normalizing sharing by the product of cloneset sizes. To study raw recombination without the effects of thymic and clonal selection, out-of-frame nonproductive sequences were analyzed. TCRdb trimmed the raw reads at Q25, called clones with MiXCR and kept productive beta chains. Rows are unified per CDR3 protein, each entry keeping the most common DNA and genes. The V and J calls here are based on TCRdb, not the publication. The sample contains a few hundred thousand distinct CDR3 sequences, around 20% of them found a single time. The ten largest account for less than 15% of the sample.

The paper as a whole reports these results and caveats: Conclusions relied on cross-sectional statistical analysis, since the same donors could not be followed over many years. Fewer insertions were carried by abundant cord blood beta clonotypes, a similar but weaker trend appeared in young adult naive repertoires, and no such trend appeared in memory repertoires. In monozygotic twins, out-of-frame TCR alpha sharing was systematically underestimated by recombination models, although the models agreed with sharing between unrelated individuals. Zero-insertion analyses could be partly confounded by invariant T cells such as MAIT and iNKT, though diverse VJ usage argued against such confounding for most clonotypes. Out-of-frame TCR alpha sequences shared between twins showed an excess of low generation-probability sequences compared with coincidental sharing between unrelated individuals. A weaker excess of twin sharing was found in beta out-of-frame sequences because the signal-to-noise ratio was lowered by fewer shared sequences.

As concerns this clonotype: Its antigen specificity is not known. No base quality values were provided; no much bigger clone lies one nucleotide off.

All donors were healthy Caucasians. Three unrelated non-twin adults were also sequenced: a male aged 18 to 30, a male aged 50 to 59 and a female aged 50 to 59. Miltenyi CD45RO+ enrichment and human naive T-cell isolation kits were used to isolate memory (CD45RO+) and naive T cells from PBMC. Trimming leaves V shorter by 3 bases and J shorter by 5 bases, with the junction holding 1 base beyond the gene matches. The CDR3 spans 13 residues, from the cysteine through the phenylalanine. Only the CDR3 region is kept as DNA, spanning 39 bases read in frame from base 1. The clonotype originates from a man in his forties or fifties in good health. The chain links TRBV12-3 or TRBV12-4 with TRBJ2-1; 7 middle bases align to TRBD1. The sequenced sample was naive T cells sorted from blood. Read against the paper, the sample's cell subset or site label means: cells isolated with a human naive T-cell isolation kit. The CDR3 region: CASSFDRDNEQFF. The DNA sequence is as follows: TGTGCCAGCAGTTTTGACAGGGACAATGAGCAGTTCTTC.